This T cell receptor beta chain was sequenced during a study of T cell repertoires in cytomegalovirus infection. TCRdb fed the reads into MiXCR, producing one record per CDR3 protein. The repertoire consists of about 250,000 distinct CDR3 sequences, with approximately 7% occurring once and the leading ten covering 5.5% to 6.5%. V was pared by 5 bases and J by 0 bases, with 17 bases between. The CDR3 runs to 16 residues. Germline assignment: CDR1 SGHRS and CDR2 YFSETQ. This clonotype was counted at least ten times. Sequencing was done on a sample of PBMCs. The rearrangement links TRBV5-1 to TRBJ1-1, with no clear D. This TCR came from a human donor in good health (CMV status not recorded). Some clones in this sample may be carry-over from other donors' samples. The CDR3 bases are TGCGCCAGCAGTAGGTTAGGCCAACAGTTGAACACTGAAGCTTTCTTT. Its translation: CASSRLGQQLNTEAFF.